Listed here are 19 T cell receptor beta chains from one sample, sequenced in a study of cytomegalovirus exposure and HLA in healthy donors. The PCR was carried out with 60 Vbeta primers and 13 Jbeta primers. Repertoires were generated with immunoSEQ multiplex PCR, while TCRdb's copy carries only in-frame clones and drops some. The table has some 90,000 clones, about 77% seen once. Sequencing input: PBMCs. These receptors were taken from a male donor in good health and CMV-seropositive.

The CDR3 is CASSTTGTSGISSTDTQYF. CDR3 DNA: TGTGCCAGTAGTACGACCGGGACTAGCGGGATCTCTAGCACAGATACGCAGTATTTT. This rearrangement joins TRBV19 to TRBJ2-3, with 13 bases fitting TRBD2. Germline V gene sequence: CDR1 LNHDA, CDR2 SQIVND (reference sequence). The junction had 10 bases not matched to a gene; V was cut back by 4 bases and J by 0 bases. The CDR3 loop spans 19 amino acids.

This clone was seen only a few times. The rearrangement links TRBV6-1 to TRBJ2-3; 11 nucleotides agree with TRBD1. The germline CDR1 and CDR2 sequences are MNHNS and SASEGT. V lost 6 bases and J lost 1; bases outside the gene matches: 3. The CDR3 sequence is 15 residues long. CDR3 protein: CASSEDRGRTDTQYF. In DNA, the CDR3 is TGTGCCAGCAGCGAGGACAGGGGGCGCACAGATACGCAGTATTTT.

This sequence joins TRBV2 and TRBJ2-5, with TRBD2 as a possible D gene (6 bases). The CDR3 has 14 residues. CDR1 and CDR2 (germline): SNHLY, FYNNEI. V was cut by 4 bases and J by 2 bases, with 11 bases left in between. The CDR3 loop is CASSGQRVQETQYF. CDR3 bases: TGTGCCAGCAGTGGCCAGCGGGTACAAGAGACCCAGTACTTC.

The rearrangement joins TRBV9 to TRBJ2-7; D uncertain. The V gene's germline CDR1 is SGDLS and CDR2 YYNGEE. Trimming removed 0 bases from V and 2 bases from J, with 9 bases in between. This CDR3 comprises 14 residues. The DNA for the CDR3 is TGTGCCAGCAGCGTAGCCCTAGGTCCCTACGAGCAGTACTTC. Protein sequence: CASSVALGPYEQYF. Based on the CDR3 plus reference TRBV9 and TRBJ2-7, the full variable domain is DSGVTQTPKHLITATGQRVTLRCSPRSGDLSVYWYQQSLDQGLQFLIQYYNGEERAKGNILERFSAQQFPDLHSELNLSSLELGDSALYFCASSVALGPYEQYFGPGTRLTVT.

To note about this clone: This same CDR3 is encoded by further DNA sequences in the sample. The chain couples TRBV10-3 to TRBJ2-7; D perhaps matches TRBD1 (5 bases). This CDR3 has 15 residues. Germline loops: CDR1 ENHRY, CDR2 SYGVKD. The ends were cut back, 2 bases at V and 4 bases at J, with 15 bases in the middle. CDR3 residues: CAISEPTQGNYEQYF. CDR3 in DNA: TGTGCCATCAGTGAGCCCACGCAGGGAAATTACGAGCAGTACTTC.

The CDR3 DNA is TGTGCCAGCAGCCCCCTAGCGGGAGATTACAATGAGCAGTTCTTC. It specifies CASSPLAGDYNEQFF. The gene calls are TRBV28 and TRBJ2-1; 10 bases map to TRBD2. The CDR3 runs to 15 residues. Unmatched junction bases numbered 6, after V lost 6 bases and J lost 4 bases. From germline, CDR1 is MDHEN and CDR2 SYDVKM.

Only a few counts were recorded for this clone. The CDR3, as DNA: TGTGCCAGTAGTCTTTCGGGGTACACAGATACGCAGTATTTT. This translates into CASSLSGYTDTQYF. This chain links TRBV19 with TRBJ2-3; D possibly corresponds to TRBD2 (5 bases). The CDR3 spans 14 residues. Trimming took 5 bases from V and 2 from J, leaving 11 bases between them. Germline CDR1 reads LNHDA; CDR2 reads SQIVND (reference sequence).

The CDR3, as DNA: TGTGCCAGCAGTGACCGGGCAGGGGGGCCAGGGACACGGCGGTTCTTC. Its translation is CASSDRAGGPGTRRFF. This chain links TRBV6-4 with TRBJ2-1; TRBD1 might be the D (7 bases). Germline V gene sequence: CDR1 MRHNA, CDR2 SNTAGT. The CDR3 loop spans 16 amino acids. The V end lost 2 bases, the J end lost 15 bases, and 26 bases lay between the germline ends.

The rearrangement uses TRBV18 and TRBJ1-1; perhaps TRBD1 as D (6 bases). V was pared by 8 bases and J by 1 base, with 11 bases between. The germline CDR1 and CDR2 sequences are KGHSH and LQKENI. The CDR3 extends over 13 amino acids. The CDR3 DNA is TGTGCCAGCCAAAGGGGGGGGAACACTGAAGCTTTCTTT. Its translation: CASQRGGNTEAFF.

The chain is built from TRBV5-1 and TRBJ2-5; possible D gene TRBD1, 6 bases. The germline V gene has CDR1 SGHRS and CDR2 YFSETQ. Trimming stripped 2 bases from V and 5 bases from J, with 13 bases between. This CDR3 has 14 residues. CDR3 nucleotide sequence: TGCGCCAGCAGCTTTGGGGGCACGGTTGAGACCCAGTACTTC. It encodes CASSFGGTVETQYF. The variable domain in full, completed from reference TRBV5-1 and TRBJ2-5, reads KAGVTQTPRYLIKTRGQQVTLSCSPISGHRSVSWYQQTPGQGLQFLFEYFSETQRNKGNFPGRFSGRQFSNSRSEMNVSTLELGDSALYLCASSFGGTVETQYFGPGTRLLVL.

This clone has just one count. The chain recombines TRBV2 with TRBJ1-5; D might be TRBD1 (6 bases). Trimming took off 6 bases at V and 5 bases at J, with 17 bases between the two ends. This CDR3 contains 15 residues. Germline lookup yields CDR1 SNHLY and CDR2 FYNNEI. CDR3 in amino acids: CASRYSQGSDQPQHF. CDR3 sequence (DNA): TGTGCCAGCAGATACTCACAGGGTTCAGATCAGCCCCAGCATTTT.

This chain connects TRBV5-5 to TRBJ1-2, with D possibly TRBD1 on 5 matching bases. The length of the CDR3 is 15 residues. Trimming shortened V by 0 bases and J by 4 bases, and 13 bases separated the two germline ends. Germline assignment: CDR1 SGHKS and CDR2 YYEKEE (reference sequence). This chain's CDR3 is CASSLVGTGGYGYTF. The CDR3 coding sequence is TGTGCCAGCAGCTTGGTGGGAACGGGGGGCTATGGCTACACCTTC.

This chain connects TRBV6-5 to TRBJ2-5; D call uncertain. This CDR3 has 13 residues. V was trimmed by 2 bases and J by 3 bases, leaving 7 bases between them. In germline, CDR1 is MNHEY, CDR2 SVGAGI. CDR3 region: CASSYDTKETQYF. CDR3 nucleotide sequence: TGTGCCAGCAGTTACGACACCAAAGAGACCCAGTACTTC.

The CDR3 here is CASRSRQGWDEQFF. The CDR3 DNA reads as TGTGCCAGCAGGTCCCGACAGGGCTGGGATGAGCAGTTCTTC. The chain joins TRBV6-5 to TRBJ2-1, with 7 bases identical to TRBD1. The junction had 10 bases not matched to a gene; V was cut back by 6 bases and J by 8 bases. This CDR3 has 14 residues. Germline values: CDR1 MNHEY, CDR2 SVGAGI.

Here the CDR3 reads CASSSSWGRRYTQYF. The CDR3, as DNA: TGTGCCAGCAGTTCCTCGTGGGGTAGGAGGTATACGCAGTATTTT. The chain employs TRBV27 and TRBJ2-3, with a possible D match to TRBD2 (5 bases). The CDR3 loop spans 15 amino acids. The germline gives CDR1 MNHEY, CDR2 SMNVEV (reference sequence). The V end lost 4 bases, the J end lost 7 bases, and 18 bases lay between the germline ends.

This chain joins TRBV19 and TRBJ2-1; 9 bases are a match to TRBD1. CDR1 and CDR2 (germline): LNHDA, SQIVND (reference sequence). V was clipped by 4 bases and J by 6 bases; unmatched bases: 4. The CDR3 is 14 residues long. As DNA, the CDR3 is TGTGCCAGTAGTACACAGGACAGGGGCAATGAGCAGTTCTTC. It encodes CASSTQDRGNEQFF. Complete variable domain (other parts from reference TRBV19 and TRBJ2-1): DGGITQSPKYLFRKEGQNVTLSCEQNLNHDAMYWYRQDPGQGLRLIYYSQIVNDFQKGDIAEGYSVSREKKESFPLTVTSAQKNPTAFYLCASSTQDRGNEQFFGPGTRLTVL.

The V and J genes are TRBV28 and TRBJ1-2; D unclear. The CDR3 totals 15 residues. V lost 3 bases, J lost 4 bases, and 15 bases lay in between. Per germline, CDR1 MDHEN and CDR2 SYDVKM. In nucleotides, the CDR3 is TGTGCCAGCAGTTTGGTGGTGGGCTTACCCTATGGCTACACCTTC. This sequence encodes CASSLVVGLPYGYTF.

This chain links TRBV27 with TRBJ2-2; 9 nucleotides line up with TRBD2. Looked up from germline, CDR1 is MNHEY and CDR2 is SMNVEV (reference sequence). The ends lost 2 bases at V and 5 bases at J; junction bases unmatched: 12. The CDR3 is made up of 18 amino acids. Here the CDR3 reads CASSLGFSGSFVTGELFF. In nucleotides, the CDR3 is TGTGCCAGCAGTTTAGGGTTTAGCGGGAGTTTTGTAACCGGGGAGCTGTTTTTT.

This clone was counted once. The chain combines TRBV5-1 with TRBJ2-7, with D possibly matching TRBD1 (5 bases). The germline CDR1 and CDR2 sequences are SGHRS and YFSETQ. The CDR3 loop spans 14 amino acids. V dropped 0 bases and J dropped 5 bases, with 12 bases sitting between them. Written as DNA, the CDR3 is TGCGCCAGCAGCTTGGGTTCAGGGAACCACGAGCAGTACTTC. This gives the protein CASSLGSGNHEQYF.